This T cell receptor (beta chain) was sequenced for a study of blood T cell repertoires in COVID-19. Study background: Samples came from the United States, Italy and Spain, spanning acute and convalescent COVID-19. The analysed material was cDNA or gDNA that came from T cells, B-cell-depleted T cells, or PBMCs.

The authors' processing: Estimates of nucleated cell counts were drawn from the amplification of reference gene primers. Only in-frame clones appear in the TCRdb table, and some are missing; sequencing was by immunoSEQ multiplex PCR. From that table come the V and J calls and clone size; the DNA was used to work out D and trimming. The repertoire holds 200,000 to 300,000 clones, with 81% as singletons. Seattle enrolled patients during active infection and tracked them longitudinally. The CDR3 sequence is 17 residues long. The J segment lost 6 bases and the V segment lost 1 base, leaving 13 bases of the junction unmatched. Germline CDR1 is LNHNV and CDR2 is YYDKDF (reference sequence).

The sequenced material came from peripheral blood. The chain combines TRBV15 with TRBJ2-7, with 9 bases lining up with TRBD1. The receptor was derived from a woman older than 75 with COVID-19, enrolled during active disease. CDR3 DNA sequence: TGTGCCACCAGCAGAGCTCCACCTGGGACAGGGCCCTTCGAGCAGTACTTC. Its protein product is CATSRAPPGTGPFEQYF.